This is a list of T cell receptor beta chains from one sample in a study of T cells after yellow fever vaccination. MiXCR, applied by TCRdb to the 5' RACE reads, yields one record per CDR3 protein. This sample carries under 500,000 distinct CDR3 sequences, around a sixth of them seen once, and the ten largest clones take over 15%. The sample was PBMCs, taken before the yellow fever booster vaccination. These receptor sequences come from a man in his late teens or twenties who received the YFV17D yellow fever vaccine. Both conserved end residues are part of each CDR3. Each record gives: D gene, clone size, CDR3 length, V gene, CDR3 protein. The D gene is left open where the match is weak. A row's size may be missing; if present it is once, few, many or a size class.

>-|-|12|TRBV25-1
CASSESNSPLHF
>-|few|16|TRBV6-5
CASSYSPVTTNEKLFF
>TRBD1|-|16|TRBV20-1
CSARDFRTGGGETQYF
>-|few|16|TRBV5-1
CASSDGSTAAKNIQYF
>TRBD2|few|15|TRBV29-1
CSALGVTSDQETQYF
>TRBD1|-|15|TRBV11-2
CASSIPGQRLYGYTF
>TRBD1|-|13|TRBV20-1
CSAIEGGLKTQYF
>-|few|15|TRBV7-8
CASSLGGVGGYEQYF
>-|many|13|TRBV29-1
CSANVGQRETQYF
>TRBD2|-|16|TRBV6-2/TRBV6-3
CASSGLADPHRETQYF
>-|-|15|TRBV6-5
CASSETFVLQETQYF
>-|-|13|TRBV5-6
CASSSGINYGYTF
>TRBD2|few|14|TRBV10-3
CAISPGLALYEQYF
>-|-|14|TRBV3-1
CASSQDALGGRAFF
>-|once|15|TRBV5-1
CASSLRGRAGTEAFF
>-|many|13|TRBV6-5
CASSNPRWSTQYF
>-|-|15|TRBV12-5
CASGFGGDYNSPLHF
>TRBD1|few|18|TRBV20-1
CSARGWGQGASSGNTIYF
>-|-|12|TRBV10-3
CAISDSRQTQYF
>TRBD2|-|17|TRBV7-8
CASSQNSGGASTDTQYF
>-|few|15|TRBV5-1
CASSLGGRSTGELFF
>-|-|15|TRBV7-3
CASSQTPGAQETQYF
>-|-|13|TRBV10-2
CASSDAAGGELFF
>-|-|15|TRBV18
CASSPPGVRGDTQYF
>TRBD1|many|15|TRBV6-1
CASSGIQGAGTEAFF
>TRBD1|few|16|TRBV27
CASSILDRGGTGELFF
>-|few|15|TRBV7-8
CASSLDRGEANEQFF
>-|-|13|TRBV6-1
CASLTASSYEQYF
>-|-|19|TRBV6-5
CASSLSGPIAWHSYNEQFF
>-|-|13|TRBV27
CASSKGLNTEAFF
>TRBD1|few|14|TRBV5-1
CASSEQGARAEAFF
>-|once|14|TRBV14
CASSRRDLSDTQYF
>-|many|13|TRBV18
CASSPGEGNTIYF
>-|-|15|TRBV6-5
CASSYSGEGSEKLFF
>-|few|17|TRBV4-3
CASSQEGRSGGTDTQYF
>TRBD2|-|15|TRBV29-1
CSVGTGGPTKNIQYF
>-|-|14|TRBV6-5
CASSYSQGSETQYF
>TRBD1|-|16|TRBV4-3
CASSPRTGNVGNTIYF
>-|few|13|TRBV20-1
CSARSGSSDEAFF
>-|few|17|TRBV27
CASSPHRIDSTASPLHF
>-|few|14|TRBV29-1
CSAAASRAADTQYF
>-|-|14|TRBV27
CASSPDSTEYEQYF
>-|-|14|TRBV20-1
CSARVQGGTDTQYF
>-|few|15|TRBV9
CASSGGRVSYNEQFF
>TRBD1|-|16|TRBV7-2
CASRASPTGGWTEAFF
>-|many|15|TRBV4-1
CASSQPTGKNTEAFF
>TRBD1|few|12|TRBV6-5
CASSYSRGPSTF
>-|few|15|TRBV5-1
CASSLDPANSYEQYF
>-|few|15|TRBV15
CATSRAGMAQITQYF
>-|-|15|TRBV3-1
CASSPGEVSTGELFF
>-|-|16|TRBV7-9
CASSPLRSTSTDTQYF
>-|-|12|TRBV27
CASRGVADIQYF
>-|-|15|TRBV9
CASSAGLSSGAEAFF
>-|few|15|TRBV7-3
CASSRTTSSYNEQFF
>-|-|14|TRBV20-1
CSAGYGQPNQPQHF
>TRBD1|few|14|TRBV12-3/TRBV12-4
CASSLGTGGKTQYF
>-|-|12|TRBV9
CASSAVTDTQYF